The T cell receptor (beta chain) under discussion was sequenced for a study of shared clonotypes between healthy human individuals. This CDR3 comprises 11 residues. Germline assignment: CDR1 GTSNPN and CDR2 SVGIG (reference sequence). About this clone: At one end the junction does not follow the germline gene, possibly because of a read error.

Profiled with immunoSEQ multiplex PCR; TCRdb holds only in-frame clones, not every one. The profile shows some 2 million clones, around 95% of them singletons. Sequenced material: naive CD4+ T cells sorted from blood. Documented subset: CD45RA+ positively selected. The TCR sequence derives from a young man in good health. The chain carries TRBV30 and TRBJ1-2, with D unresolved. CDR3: CAWSVRIGLYF. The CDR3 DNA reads TGTGCCTGGAGTGTACGGATAGGGCTTTATTTC.